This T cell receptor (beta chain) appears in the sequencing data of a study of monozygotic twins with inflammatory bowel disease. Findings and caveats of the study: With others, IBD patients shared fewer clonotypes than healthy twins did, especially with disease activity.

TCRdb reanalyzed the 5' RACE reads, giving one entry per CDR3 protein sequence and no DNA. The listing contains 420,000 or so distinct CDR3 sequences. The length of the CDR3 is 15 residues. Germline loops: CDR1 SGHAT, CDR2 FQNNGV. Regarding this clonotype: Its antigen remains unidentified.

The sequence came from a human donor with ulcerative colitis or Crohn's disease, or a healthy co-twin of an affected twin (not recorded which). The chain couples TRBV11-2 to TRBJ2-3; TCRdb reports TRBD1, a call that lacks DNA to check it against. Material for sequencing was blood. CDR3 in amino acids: CASSLVPGASGEQYF.